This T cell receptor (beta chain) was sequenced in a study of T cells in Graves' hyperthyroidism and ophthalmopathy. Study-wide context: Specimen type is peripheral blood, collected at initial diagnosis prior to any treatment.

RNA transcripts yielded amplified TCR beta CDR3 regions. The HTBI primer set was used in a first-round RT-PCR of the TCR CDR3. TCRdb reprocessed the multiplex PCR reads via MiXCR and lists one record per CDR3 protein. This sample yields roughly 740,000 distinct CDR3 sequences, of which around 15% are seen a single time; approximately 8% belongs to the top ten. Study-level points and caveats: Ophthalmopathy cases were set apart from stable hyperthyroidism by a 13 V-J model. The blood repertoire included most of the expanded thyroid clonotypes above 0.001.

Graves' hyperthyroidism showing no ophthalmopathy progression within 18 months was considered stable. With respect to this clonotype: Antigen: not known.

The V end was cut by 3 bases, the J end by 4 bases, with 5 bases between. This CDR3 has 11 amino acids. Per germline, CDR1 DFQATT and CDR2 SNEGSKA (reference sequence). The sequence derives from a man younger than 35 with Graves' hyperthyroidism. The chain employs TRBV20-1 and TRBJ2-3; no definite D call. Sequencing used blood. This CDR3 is CSASLADTQYF. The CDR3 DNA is TGCAGTGCTAGCCTTGCAGATACGCAGTATTTT.